Below are 20 T cell receptor beta chains sequenced from a single sample in a study of T-cell reconstitution after alpha-beta-depleted transplantation in children. TCRbeta library preparation incorporated unique molecular identifiers. TCRdb recomputed calls from the PCR reads with MiXCR, one row per CDR3 protein. The repertoire holds a few hundred thousand distinct CDR3 sequences, with around 7% as singletons. The sequenced sample was PBMCs, obtained before TCRalphabeta/CD19-depleted stem cell transplant. These receptors all come from a boy younger than 10 with acute lymphoblastic leukemia, due to receive a stem cell transplant.

In its sample, this clonotype was seen a few times. The chain combines TRBV7-9 with TRBJ2-2; tentatively, D is TRBD1 or TRBD2 (5 bases each). CDR3 size: 16 residues. Germline V gene sequence: CDR1 SEHNR, CDR2 FQNEAQ (reference sequence). Trimming cost V 5 bases and J 2 bases, with 15 bases left between them. The CDR3 DNA reads TGTGCCAGCAGCAGCACCGGGGCCATAAACACCGGGGAGCTGTTTTTT. Its protein product is CASSSTGAINTGELFF.

This clonotype was found a few times. The chain couples TRBV10-3 to TRBJ2-1; 9 nucleotides line up with TRBD1. V was pared by 6 bases and J by 2 bases, with 2 bases of the junction left unmatched. CDR3 length: 14 amino acids. The V gene's germline CDR1 is ENHRY and CDR2 SYGVKD. The chain's CDR3 is CAIRGTGPYNEQFF. DNA of the CDR3: TGTGCCATCAGAGGGACAGGGCCCTACAATGAGCAGTTCTTC.

This clonotype showed up many times. The chain recombines TRBV29-1 with TRBJ2-6, with a weak D call TRBD1 (6 bases). V lost 6 bases and J lost 0, with 15 bases in between. The CDR3 spans 16 residues. CDR1 SQVTM and CDR2 ANQGSEA come from the germline V gene. Here the CDR3 reads CSVPGTRDSGANVLTF. CDR3 coding DNA: TGCAGCGTACCCGGGACACGCGACTCTGGGGCCAACGTCCTGACTTTC. Full variable domain (missing parts from reference TRBV29-1 and TRBJ2-6): SAVISQKPSRDICQRGTSLTIQCQVDSQVTMMFWYRQQPGQSLTLIATANQGSEATYESGFVIDKFPISRPNLTFSTLTVSNMSPEDSSIYLCSVPGTRDSGANVLTFGAGSRLTVL.

This clonotype has a handful of counts. The chain links TRBV5-1 to TRBJ2-1; 14 nucleotides line up with TRBD2. The CDR3 sequence is 17 residues long. Looked up from germline, CDR1 is SGHRS and CDR2 is YFSETQ. Germline trimming cut 0 bases from V and 5 bases from J; bases unmatched to any gene: 4. The CDR3 DNA reads TGCGCCAGCAGCTTGGGCGGACTAGCGGGGGGTGACAATGAGCAGTTCTTC. Its translation is CASSLGGLAGGDNEQFF.

V is TRBV7-2 and J is TRBJ1-3; tentative D call: TRBD1 (5 bases). Trimming cost V 5 bases and J 4 bases, with 15 bases left between them. This CDR3 spans 15 amino acids. CDR1 is SGHTA, CDR2 FQGNSA, per germline. CDR3 sequence: CASSPYGASGNTIYF. DNA for the CDR3: TGTGCCAGCAGCCCTTACGGGGCTAGCGGAAACACCATATATTTT.

This clonotype was observed a few times. The chain combines TRBV10-3 with TRBJ2-5, with 8 nucleotides matching TRBD1. After removal of 6 bases from V and 4 bases from J, the junction contained 4 bases not matched to a gene. This CDR3 region has 13 residues. Germline loops: CDR1 ENHRY, CDR2 SYGVKD. The CDR3 region is CAISIQGGETQYF. CDR3 nucleotides: TGTGCCATCAGCATACAGGGGGGAGAGACCCAGTACTTC.

This clonotype was seen a few times. The chain has TRBV20-1 and TRBJ2-3; D gene uncertain. The CDR3 consists of 11 residues. CDR1 is DFQATT and CDR2 is SNEGSKA in the germline V gene (reference sequence). Between the trimmed V and J ends, which lost 7 bases and 12 bases, there was a span of 17 bases. The CDR3 is CSVAVTGRQYF. CDR3 in DNA: TGCAGTGTTGCCGTTACGGGCCGCCAGTATTTT.

This clonotype was detected ten times or more. This chain joins TRBV7-2 and TRBJ2-3; the D is unclear. Germline lookup yields CDR1 SGHTA and CDR2 FQGNSA. This CDR3 comprises 14 residues. V dropped 3 bases and J dropped 6 bases, with 13 bases sitting between them. As DNA, the CDR3 is TGTGCCAGCAGCTTCGAGCTAGTATCGGATACGCAGTATTTT. Encoded protein: CASSFELVSDTQYF.

Only a few counts were recorded for this clonotype. The chain links TRBV11-2 to TRBJ2-1, with 8 bases fitting TRBD2. V lost 5 bases and J lost 6; bases outside the gene matches: 9. Germline CDR1 is SGHAT and CDR2 is FQNNGV. The CDR3 has 15 residues. CDR3 residues: CASSPSLAGINEQFF. Written as DNA, the CDR3 is TGTGCCAGCAGCCCTTCGCTAGCGGGTATCAATGAGCAGTTCTTC.

The chain carries TRBV5-5 and TRBJ1-4; maybe TRBD1 (5 bases). Germline V gene lookup returns CDR1 SGHKS and CDR2 YYEKEE (reference sequence). V lost 4 bases, J lost 2 bases, and 15 bases lay in between. The CDR3 contains 16 residues. CDR3 coding DNA: TGTGCCAGCAGCCCGGGACCCAGGGCGACTAATGAAAAACTGTTTTTT. This codes for CASSPGPRATNEKLFF.

The sample holds many counts of this clonotype. The rearrangement joins TRBV28 to TRBJ2-7, with 7 bases fitting TRBD1. V was pared by 4 bases and J by 3 bases, with 6 bases of the junction left unmatched. CDR1 MDHEN and CDR2 SYDVKM come from the germline V gene. This CDR3 is 14 amino acids long. CDR3 sequence reads: CASSSHDRVYEQYF. The CDR3 coding sequence is TGTGCCAGCAGTTCACATGACAGGGTCTACGAGCAGTACTTC.

The V gene is TRBV6-1, the J gene TRBJ1-1, with unresolved D. Germline V gives CDR1 MNHNS, CDR2 SASEGT. The CDR3 has 12 residues. V was trimmed by 7 bases and J by 5 bases, leaving 11 bases between them. CDR3 DNA: TGTGCCAGCAAGTGGGAGGGTACTGAAGCTTTCTTT. Translation gives CASKWEGTEAFF.

V usage is TRBV20-1 and J usage is TRBJ2-3, with D perhaps matching TRBD2 (5 bases). Germline V CDR1 and CDR2: DFQATT, SNEGSKA (reference sequence). The CDR3 is 15 amino acids. V lost 5 bases to trimming and J lost 1 base, with 16 bases between them. The CDR3 sequence: CSAGDSRRGTDTQYF. In nucleotides, the CDR3 is TGCAGTGCTGGTGATAGCCGGCGGGGCACAGATACGCAGTATTTT.

The table lists this clonotype with many counts. CDR3 protein: CASSYSITPGDRGFGNLEAFF. The CDR3 nucleotides read TGTGCCAGCAGTTACTCGATTACCCCTGGGGACAGGGGTTTTGGGAACCTTGAAGCTTTCTTT. This chain joins TRBV6-2 or TRBV6-3 and TRBJ1-1, with 10 bases that match TRBD1. V lost 0 bases to trimming and J lost 7 bases; unmatched junction nucleotides: 23. This CDR3 is built from 21 residues. CDR1 and CDR2 (germline): MNHEY, SVGEGT.

This clonotype was found many times. V is TRBV12-3 or TRBV12-4 and J is TRBJ2-5; 11 bases align to TRBD2. Germline trimming cut 3 bases from V and 3 bases from J; bases unmatched to any gene: 6. The CDR3 sequence is 16 residues long. The CDR3 region is CASSFVAGGHEETQYF. CDR3 DNA: TGTGCCAGCAGTTTTGTAGCGGGGGGGCACGAAGAGACCCAGTACTTC.

The sample holds many counts of this clonotype. The chain joins TRBV28 to TRBJ1-2; weak D call: TRBD1 (6 bases). Germline-derived CDR1 and CDR2 are MDHEN and SYDVKM. This CDR3 is built from 15 residues. V gave up 5 bases and J gave up 5 bases, with 18 bases separating them. CDR3 protein: CASSTKRGVFYGYTF. The CDR3 DNA is TGTGCCAGCAGTACGAAAAGGGGGGTTTTTTATGGCTACACCTTC.

This clonotype was detected ten times or more. The chain carries TRBV11-2 and TRBJ2-3, with D possibly being TRBD1 or TRBD2 (5 bases each). This CDR3 is 13 amino acids long. CDR1 and CDR2 (germline): SGHAT, FQNNGV. V gave up 6 bases and J gave up 6 bases, with 13 bases separating them. CDR3 residues: CASSSDWGDTQYF. CDR3 coding DNA: TGTGCCAGCAGTAGCGATTGGGGGGATACGCAGTATTTT. Full variable domain (rest looked up from reference TRBV11-2 and TRBJ2-3): EAGVAQSPRYKIIEKRQSVAFWCNPISGHATLYWYQQILGQGPKLLIQFQNNGVVDDSQLPKDRFSAERLKGVDSTLKIQPAKLEDSAVYLCASSSDWGDTQYFGPGTRLTVL.

This clonotype was seen many times. This chain links TRBV11-3 with TRBJ2-3, with TRBD2 identical over 9 bases. The CDR3 totals 18 residues. Trimming cost V 1 base and J 2 bases; bases outside gene matches: 10. Germline V CDR1 and CDR2: SGHNT, YENEEA. The CDR3 here is CASSLGRGGGRATDTQYF. The CDR3 nucleotides read TGTGCCAGCAGCTTAGGGAGGGGTGGCGGGAGGGCCACAGATACGCAGTATTTT.

The rearrangement uses TRBV4-3 and TRBJ2-1, with 9 bases that match TRBD2. This CDR3 is 15 amino acids long. With V trimmed by 3 bases and J by 1 base, 1 base remained unmatched. From germline, CDR1 is LGHNA and CDR2 YSLEER. CDR3 DNA sequence: TGCGCCAGCAGCCATAGCGGGGGTTCCTACAATGAGCAGTTCTTC. Its protein product is CASSHSGGSYNEQFF.

This clonotype was detected ten times or more. CDR3 nucleotide sequence: TGTGCCAGCAGCTCTCTAAGCTACGAGCAGTACTTC. Its translation is CASSSLSYEQYF. The V gene is TRBV7-8, the J gene TRBJ2-7; no definite D call. Trimming took off 4 bases at V and 3 bases at J, with 7 bases between the two ends. Germline CDR1 SGHVS, CDR2 FQNEAQ. This CDR3 is 12 amino acids long.